Listed below are T cell receptor beta chains from one sample, sequenced in a study of blood T cell repertoires in COVID-19. Sequencing used immunoSEQ multiplex PCR; TCRdb keeps in-frame clones, though not all of them. The sample holds about 140,000 clones; approximately 90% are singletons and the top ten take less than 4%. The sample taken for sequencing was peripheral blood. The receptors stem from a woman aged 55-70 years with active COVID-19. CDR3s include the opening cysteine and the closing phenylalanine or tryptophan. Fields, in order: clone size, J gene, V gene, D gene, CDR3 protein, CDR3 DNA. D genes are given only for firm matches. Clone size, where shown, is once, few, many, or a class for clones that have expanded.

>NA|TRBJ2-1|TRBV9|NA
CASSVGRVEYNEQFF
TGTGCCAGCAGCGTAGGCAGGGTCGAGTATAATGAGCAGTTCTTC
>NA|TRBJ2-5|TRBV7-2|TRBD1
CASSPRTGRETQYF
TGTGCCAGCAGCCCGAGGACAGGGCGGGAGACCCAGTACTTC
>NA|TRBJ2-6|TRBV6-5|NA
CASQTGPSGANVLTF
TGTGCCTCCCAGACAGGTCCCTCTGGGGCCAACGTCCTGACTTTC
>NA|TRBJ1-5|TRBV7-2|NA
CASSPTSRTLSNQPQHF
TGTGCCAGCAGCCCGACGTCCAGGACACTTAGCAATCAGCCCCAGCATTTT
>NA|TRBJ2-2|TRBV19|NA
CASTRTSRANTGELFF
TGTGCCAGTACCCGGACGTCGAGGGCGAACACCGGGGAGCTGTTTTTT
>NA|TRBJ2-5|TRBV7-9|NA
CASSSLLRGDQETQYF
TGTGCCAGCAGCTCGCTCCTCCGGGGTGACCAAGAGACCCAGTACTTC
>once|TRBJ2-2|TRBV18|NA
CASSPRGSGELFF
TGTGCCAGCTCACCAAGGGGATCCGGGGAGCTGTTTTTT
>NA|TRBJ2-2|TRBV6-4|NA
CASSLEPYTGELFF
TGTGCCAGCAGTCTCGAGCCTTACACCGGGGAGCTGTTTTTT
>NA|TRBJ2-1|TRBV19|TRBD2
CASREGLASYNEQFF
TGTGCCAGTAGGGAGGGACTAGCGTCCTACAATGAGCAGTTCTTC
>NA|TRBJ2-7|TRBV23-1|NA
CASSQSCEQYF
TGCGCCAGCAGTCAATCCTGCGAGCAGTACTTC
>NA|TRBJ2-7|TRBV6-6|NA
CASSGSTDRTYEQYF
TGTGCCAGCAGTGGGTCCACGGACAGAACCTACGAGCAGTACTTC
>NA|TRBJ2-7|TRBV30|TRBD2
CAWSLTSGPYEQYF
TGTGCCTGGAGCTTGACTAGCGGGCCCTACGAGCAGTACTTC
>NA|TRBJ1-4|TRBV2|TRBD1
CASSTGTGILFF
TGTGCCAGCAGCACCGGGACAGGAATACTGTTTTTT
>NA|TRBJ2-7|TRBV27|TRBD1
CASSLYGTGKNEQYF
TGTGCCAGCAGTTTATACGGGACAGGGAAAAACGAGCAGTACTTC
>NA|TRBJ1-2|TRBV7-9|NA
CASSLVKSQGSGYTF
TGTGCCAGCAGCTTAGTAAAAAGTCAGGGGAGCGGCTACACCTTC
>NA|TRBJ1-1|TRBV19|NA
CASSNQQGGITEAFF
TGTGCCAGTAGTAACCAACAGGGTGGAATCACTGAAGCTTTCTTT
>NA|TRBJ2-5|TRBV21-1|NA
CASSKVIRQGSQETQYF
TGTGCCAGCAGCAAGGTGATTCGACAGGGTTCGCAAGAGACCCAGTACTTC
>NA|TRBJ2-4|TRBV5-1|NA
CASSLPRSQGTKNIQYF
TGCGCCAGCAGCTTGCCGAGGTCCCAGGGGACCAAAAACATTCAGTACTTC
>NA|TRBJ2-3|TRBV7-3|TRBD1
CASSLRRTGGTDTQYF
TGTGCCAGCAGCTTACGACGGACAGGGGGCACAGATACGCAGTATTTT
>NA|TRBJ1-2|TRBV9|TRBD1
CASSVYSGTGNSYTF
TGTGCCAGCAGCGTATATTCCGGGACAGGGAACAGCTACACCTTC
>NA|TRBJ1-5|TRBV10-3|TRBD1
CAIGRQGGNQPQHF
TGTGCCATCGGCCGACAGGGGGGAAATCAGCCCCAGCATTTT
>NA|TRBJ2-2|TRBV7-8|NA
CASSLDSTGELFF
TGTGCCAGCAGCCTAGACAGCACCGGGGAGCTGTTTTTT
>NA|TRBJ2-7|TRBV11-3|NA
CASSLEYGRNYEQYF
TGTGCCAGCAGCTTAGAGTACGGCAGGAACTACGAGCAGTACTTC
>NA|TRBJ2-5|TRBV28|TRBD2
CASSFGLAGLQETQYF
TGTGCCAGCAGTTTTGGGCTAGCGGGGTTACAAGAGACCCAGTACTTC
>NA|TRBJ2-3|TRBV27|TRBD2
CASSLYGRTLDTQYF
TGTGCCAGCAGTTTGTACGGGAGGACACTCGATACGCAGTATTTT
>NA|TRBJ2-3|TRBV9|TRBD2
CASSVVTVAGGADTQYF
TGTGCCAGCAGCGTAGTGACGGTAGCGGGAGGGGCAGATACGCAGTATTTT
>NA|TRBJ2-3|TRBV28|NA
CASSSTGEGTDTQYF
TGTGCCAGCAGTTCAACAGGGGAGGGCACAGATACGCAGTATTTT
>NA|TRBJ1-2|TRBV7-9|NA
CASSLEVPGRVTF
TGTGCCAGCAGCTTAGAAGTACCGGGGAGGGTAACCTTC
>NA|TRBJ2-1|TRBV9|TRBD1
CASSPDRAGYNEQFF
TGTGCCAGCAGCCCCGACAGGGCGGGCTACAATGAGCAGTTCTTC
>few|TRBJ2-1|TRBV15|TRBD2
CATSQSGISYNEQFF
TGTGCCACCAGTCAGAGCGGGATCAGCTACAATGAGCAGTTCTTC
>once|TRBJ2-3|TRBV29-1|NA
CSVGRLAVTDTQYF
TGCAGCGTTGGACGGTTAGCGGTCACAGATACGCAGTATTTT
>NA|TRBJ1-2|TRBV3-1/TRBV3-2|NA
CASSQGGGVGYTF
TGTGCCAGCAGCCAAGGGGGCGGGGTCGGCTACACCTTC
>NA|TRBJ1-1|TRBV6-2/TRBV6-3|NA
CASSGLKAFF
TGTGCCAGCAGCGGACTGAAAGCTTTCTTT
>NA|TRBJ2-7|TRBV10-3|TRBD1
CAIGGQGAYEQYF
TGTGCCATCGGGGGACAGGGGGCCTACGAGCAGTACTTC
>NA|TRBJ1-1|TRBV7-8|NA
CASSPRGGNTEAFF
TGTGCCAGCAGCCCCCGGGGAGGGAACACTGAAGCTTTCTTT
>NA|TRBJ2-2|TRBV9|TRBD1
CASSPRRQGWAGELFF
TGTGCCAGCAGCCCCCGCCGACAGGGGTGGGCCGGGGAGCTGTTTTTT
>NA|TRBJ2-1|TRBV9|TRBD1
CASSGIPGQLDRVRFF
TGTGCCAGCAGCGGGATTCCGGGACAGCTAGACCGGGTGAGGTTCTTC
>NA|TRBJ2-7|TRBV7-8|TRBD1
CASSKYPGTGLYEQYF
TGTGCCAGCAGCAAATATCCCGGGACAGGGTTGTACGAGCAGTACTTC
>NA|TRBJ2-1|TRBV7-3|NA
CASSLNPSRGSSYNEQFF
TGTGCCAGCAGCTTAAACCCCTCGAGGGGGAGCTCCTACAATGAGCAGTTCTTC
>NA|TRBJ2-5|TRBV15|TRBD1
CATSRDRWEETQYF
TGTGCCACCAGCCGGGACAGGTGGGAAGAGACCCAGTACTTC
>NA|TRBJ1-2|TRBV6-5|NA
CASRVGGRDGYTF
TGTGCCAGCAGGGTAGGAGGGCGTGATGGCTACACCTTC
>NA|TRBJ1-2|TRBV27|NA
CASNPGGATKNYGYTF
TGTGCCAGCAACCCTGGAGGGGCTACCAAGAACTATGGCTACACCTTC
>few|TRBJ1-2|TRBV7-9|NA
CASSREGYGYTF
TGTGCCAGCAGCCGTGAGGGATATGGCTACACCTTC
>few|TRBJ1-6|TRBV5-8|TRBD1
CASSLDRGHSPLHF
TGTGCCAGCAGCTTGGACAGGGGACATTCACCCCTCCACTTT
>NA|TRBJ1-1|TRBV30|TRBD1
CAWRTGGGFRTEAFF
TGTGCCTGGAGGACAGGGGGCGGGTTTAGGACTGAAGCTTTCTTT
>NA|TRBJ1-2|TRBV2|NA
CASSEGTDYGYTF
TGTGCCAGCAGTGAAGGCACTGACTATGGCTACACCTTC
>NA|TRBJ1-5|TRBV6-2/TRBV6-3|NA
CASSYSGGASGQPQHF
TGTGCCAGCAGTTACTCTGGGGGGGCAAGCGGTCAGCCCCAGCATTTT
>NA|TRBJ1-2|TRBV29-1|TRBD1
CSVLLGTGNYGYTF
TGCAGCGTTCTTCTCGGGACAGGGAACTATGGCTACACCTTC
>NA|TRBJ2-1|TRBV9|TRBD2
CASSVPRGVAGAGEQFF
TGTGCCAGCAGCGTACCCCGGGGGGTAGCGGGAGCCGGTGAGCAGTTCTTC
>NA|TRBJ2-3|TRBV5-8|TRBD1
CASSSRGPDTDTQYF
TGTGCCAGCAGCTCCAGGGGGCCTGACACAGATACGCAGTATTTT
>NA|TRBJ1-1|TRBV12-3/TRBV12-4|TRBD1
CASSQGGLAFF
TGTGCCAGCAGTCAGGGGGGATTGGCTTTCTTT
>NA|TRBJ2-5|TRBV28|TRBD2
CASSQGLAGTQETQYF
TGTGCCAGCAGCCAGGGACTAGCGGGGACCCAAGAGACCCAGTACTTC
>NA|TRBJ2-1|TRBV7-2|NA
CASRSVLASNEQFF
TGTGCCAGCAGGTCGGTCCTAGCCTCCAATGAGCAGTTCTTC
>NA|TRBJ1-6|TRBV5-1|TRBD1
CASSLAGQGYSPLHF
TGCGCCAGCAGCTTGGCGGGACAGGGCTATTCACCCCTCCACTTT
>NA|TRBJ2-4|TRBV28|TRBD2
CASSFLAAGGAKNIQYF
TGTGCCAGCAGTTTTCTCGCAGCGGGGGGAGCCAAAAACATTCAGTACTTC
>NA|TRBJ1-5|TRBV24-1|TRBD1
CATSDPNRGGQPQHF
TGTGCCACCAGTGACCCGAACAGGGGTGGTCAGCCCCAGCATTTT
>NA|TRBJ2-3|TRBV10-2|NA
CASSEGQILTDTQYF
TGCGCCAGCAGCGAAGGACAGATTCTCACAGATACGCAGTATTTT
>NA|TRBJ1-2|TRBV5-1|NA
CASSLGDSTNYGYTF
TGCGCCAGCAGCTTGGGAGATTCCACTAACTATGGCTACACCTTC
>NA|TRBJ1-5|TRBV6-1|NA
CASSEAYGYSNQPQHF
TGTGCCAGCAGTGAAGCTTACGGGTATAGCAATCAGCCCCAGCATTTT
>NA|TRBJ2-1|TRBV28|NA
CASAETGYRYNEQFF
TGTGCCAGCGCCGAAACAGGGTATCGGTACAATGAGCAGTTCTTC